This record covers a single T cell receptor (beta chain). This clone occurred a few times. Its recognized antigen is unknown. Per-nucleotide qualities are absent, and no much larger clonotype sits a single base away. This entry belongs to a study of blood T cell repertoires in COVID-19 (dated by TCRdb to about 2020). Context from the whole study: Samples from collaborators originated in the United States, Italy and Spain and spanned both the acute and convalescent phases of COVID-19. The dataset comprised deeply sampled blood TCRbeta repertoires from subjects exposed to, actively infected with, or recovered from COVID-19. Samples came from the ongoing ImmuneRACE study (first 160 participants) plus 1,254 subjects from 6 global collaborators. Where available, HLA class I and class II types were obtained from metadata supplied by the sample provider rather than from assay-based typing. The material from the prospective study consisted of cDNA or gDNA derived from T cells, B-cell-depleted T cells, or PBMCs. Sample metadata almost always included a de-identified subject ID, COVID-19 status, age in years and sex. The repertoires were released in a freely available public database intended as a resource for research on the immune response to SARS-CoV-2. The full study reports these points: The amount of clinical and demographic metadata varied by source and participant and was provided uncurated.

TCRbeta CDR3 regions were amplified from genomic DNA using the immunoSEQ Assay, a bias-controlled multiplex PCR. Under the source paper's analysis protocol: Nucleated cell counts per sample were estimated from amplification of reference gene primers within the assay. To quantify the absolute abundance of each unique TCRbeta CDR3 rearrangement, sequence reads were collapsed and filtered. Productive Simpson clonality was computed per sample as the square root of Simpson's diversity index over productive rearrangements. The table comes from immuneACCESS by way of TCRdb, which keeps in-frame sequences with V and J called. Part of the clones is missing from these tables; in studies checked, under half for an unresolved V gene and the rest for unknown reasons. V, J and clone size are those of that table, while D and trimming were read from the DNA. Counted in this sample were 80,000 to 100,000 clones; approximately 81% of them appeared once. The top ten hold about 4.3% of the sample.

V trim: 4 bases; J trim: 4 bases; unmatched bases: 5. From a lookup of the germline V gene, CDR1 and CDR2 are SGHRS and YFSETQ. The CDR3 spans 15 residues, from the cysteine through the phenylalanine. Only the CDR3 DNA stays, 45 bases, in frame from base 1. Each collaborating institution followed its own protocols to collect whole blood in K2EDTA tubes. For TCRbeta analysis, collaborators shipped samples as frozen whole blood, isolated PBMCs, or DNA extracted from either of those sample types. This receptor chain uses TRBV5-1 and TRBJ2-3; a stretch of 11 junction bases matches TRBD1. The TCR originated in a man between 60 and 70 years old with acute or convalescent COVID-19. The sequenced material came from peripheral blood. The CDR3 is CASSQDRGRPDTQYF. Read as DNA, the sequence is TGCGCCAGCAGCCAGGACAGGGGGCGTCCAGATACGCAGTATTTT.